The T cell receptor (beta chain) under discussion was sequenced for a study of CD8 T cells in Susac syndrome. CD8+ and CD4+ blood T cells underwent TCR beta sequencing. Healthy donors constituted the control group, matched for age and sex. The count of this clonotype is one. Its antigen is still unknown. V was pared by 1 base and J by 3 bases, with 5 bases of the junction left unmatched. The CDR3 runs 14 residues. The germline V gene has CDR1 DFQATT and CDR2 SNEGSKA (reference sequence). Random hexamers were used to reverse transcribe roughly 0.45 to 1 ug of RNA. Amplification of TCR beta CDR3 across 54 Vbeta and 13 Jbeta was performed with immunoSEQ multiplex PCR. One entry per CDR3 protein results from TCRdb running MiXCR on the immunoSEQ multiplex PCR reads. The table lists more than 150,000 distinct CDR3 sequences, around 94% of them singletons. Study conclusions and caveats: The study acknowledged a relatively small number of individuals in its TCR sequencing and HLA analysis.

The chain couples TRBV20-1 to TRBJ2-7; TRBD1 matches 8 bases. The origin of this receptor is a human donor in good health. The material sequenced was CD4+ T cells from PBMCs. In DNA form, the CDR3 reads TGCAGTGCTAGAGCCCGGACAGGGAACTACGAGCAGTACTTC. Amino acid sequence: CSARARTGNYEQYF.